This record looks at one TCR beta chain sequence and its context. Antigen: not known. The source of the sample is a study of T cell repertoires in cytomegalovirus infection. The germline V gene encodes CDR1 DFQATT and CDR2 SNEGSKA (reference sequence). The CDR3 runs 12 residues. V dropped 5 bases and J dropped 7 bases, with 12 bases sitting between them. Via MiXCR, TCRdb re-called the reads, giving one row per CDR3 protein. The table shows some 800,000 distinct CDR3 sequences, with almost 30% occurring only once. The clonotype was recovered from a human donor in good health (CMV status not recorded). Some clones in this sample may be carry-over from other donors' samples. The chain has TRBV20-1 and TRBJ1-5; D possibly corresponds to TRBD1 (5 bases). Here the sequenced sample was cultured CD8+ T cells from PBMCs, taken from culture after CMV antigen stimulation. In nucleotides, the CDR3 is TGCAGTGCTCGAGGGGAGGGGCAGCCCCAGCATTTT. This codes for CSARGEGQPQHF.